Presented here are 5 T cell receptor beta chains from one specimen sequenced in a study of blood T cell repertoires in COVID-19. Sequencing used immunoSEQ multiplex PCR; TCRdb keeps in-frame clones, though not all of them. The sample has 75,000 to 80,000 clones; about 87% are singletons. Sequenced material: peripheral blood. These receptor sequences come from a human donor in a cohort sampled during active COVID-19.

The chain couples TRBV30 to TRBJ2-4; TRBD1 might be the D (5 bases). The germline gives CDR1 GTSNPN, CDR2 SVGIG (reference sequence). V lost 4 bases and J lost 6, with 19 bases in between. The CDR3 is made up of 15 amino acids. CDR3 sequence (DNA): TGTGCCTGGACCACCGGTGGGGCGTTAAGAAACATTCAGTACTTC. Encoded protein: CAWTTGGALRNIQYF. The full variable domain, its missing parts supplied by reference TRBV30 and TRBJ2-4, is SQTIHQWPATLVQPVGSPLSLECTVEGTSNPNLYWYRQAAGRGLQLLFYSVGIGQISSEVPQNLSASRPQDRQFILSSKKLLLSDSGFYLCAWTTGGALRNIQYFGAGTRLSVL.

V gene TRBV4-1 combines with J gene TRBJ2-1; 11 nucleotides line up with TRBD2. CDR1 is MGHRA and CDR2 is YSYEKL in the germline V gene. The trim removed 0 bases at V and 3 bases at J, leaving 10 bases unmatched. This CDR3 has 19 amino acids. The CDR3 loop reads CASSQETSGELTIYNEQFF. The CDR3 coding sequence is TGCGCCAGCAGCCAAGAGACTAGCGGGGAGCTGACGATCTACAATGAGCAGTTCTTC.

CDR3: CASSLSLPGLANEQFF. The CDR3 DNA is TGTGCCAGCAGCTTATCATTACCGGGACTAGCTAATGAGCAGTTCTTC. The chain carries TRBV7-8 and TRBJ2-1; TRBD2 agrees at 9 bases. The V and J ends lost 2 bases and 7 bases, in that order; junction bases with no gene match: 9. Germline V gene sequence: CDR1 SGHVS, CDR2 FQNEAQ. The CDR3 covers 16 residues. The full variable domain, its missing parts supplied by reference TRBV7-8 and TRBJ2-1, is GAGVSQSPRYKVAKRGQDVALRCDPISGHVSLFWYQQALGQGPEFLTYFQNEAQLDKSGLPSDRFFAERPEGSVSTLKIQRTQQEDSAVYLCASSLSLPGLANEQFFGPGTRLTVL.

In DNA form, the CDR3 reads TGTGCCAGCAGTTTATCTCCGGGGTCAGATACGCAGTATTTT. Encoded protein: CASSLSPGSDTQYF. This chain connects TRBV27 to TRBJ2-3; TRBD2 might be the D (5 bases). From germline, CDR1 is MNHEY and CDR2 SMNVEV (reference sequence). CDR3 length: 14 amino acids. V was cut by 0 bases and J by 4 bases, with 8 bases left in between.

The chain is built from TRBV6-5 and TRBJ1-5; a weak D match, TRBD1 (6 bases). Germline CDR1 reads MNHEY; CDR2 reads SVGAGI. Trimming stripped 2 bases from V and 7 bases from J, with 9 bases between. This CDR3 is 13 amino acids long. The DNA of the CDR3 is TGTGCCAGCAGTTACGTGACAGGACAGCCCCAGCATTTT. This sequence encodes CASSYVTGQPQHF.